Below, one T cell receptor (beta chain) is given with its context. This specimen belongs to a study of CD8 T cells in Susac syndrome. An amount of RNA that ranged from 0.5 to 1 ug was reverse transcribed with random hexamers. TCRdb reprocessed the immunoSEQ multiplex PCR reads via MiXCR and lists one record per CDR3 protein. The sample lists 150,000 to 200,000 distinct CDR3 sequences; about 95% were seen once. The CDR3 spans 14 residues. The V end lost 0 bases, the J end lost 5 bases, and 8 bases lay between the germline ends. Germline V gene lookup returns CDR1 SGHRS and CDR2 YFSETQ. The TCR was taken from a human donor with multiple sclerosis. Sequenced sample: CD4+ T cells from PBMCs. The V call is TRBV5-1, the J call TRBJ2-2, with no clear D. The CDR3 DNA follows: TGCGCCAGCAGCTTGGCTCTATCTACCGGGGAGCTGTTTTTT. Translation gives CASSLALSTGELFF.